Given below is one T cell receptor (beta chain) in context. The germline V gene encodes CDR1 MDHEN and CDR2 SYDVKM. V was pared by 10 bases and J by 5 bases, with 4 bases between. This CDR3 comprises 9 residues. Random hexamers were used to reverse transcribe an amount of roughly 0.5 to 1 ug RNA. TCR beta CDR3 was amplified by immunoSEQ covering 54 Vbeta and 13 Jbeta. TCRdb analysed the immunoSEQ multiplex PCR reads with MiXCR anew, one entry per CDR3 protein. Altogether some 260,000 distinct CDR3 sequences are present, around 83% being singletons, with the ten largest covering 0.11%. TCR beta sequencing covered blood CD8+ and CD4+ T cells. This record comes from a study of CD8 T cells in Susac syndrome.

The chain couples TRBV28 to TRBJ2-3; D remains ambiguous. The sequence was obtained from a human donor with multiple sclerosis. Specimen: CD8+ T cells from PBMCs. The CDR3 region has the DNA TGTGCCACAGGAGATACGCAGTATTTT. It encodes CATGDTQYF.